The clone carrying this TCR beta chain was seen repeatedly, ten times or more. As yet, its antigen is unknown. The sequenced template was RNA, covering the TCR beta CDR3 region. Second-round multiplex PCR came after a first-round RT-PCR that employed HTBI primers. TCRdb ran MiXCR on the multiplex PCR reads and lists one entry per CDR3 protein. This table has some 390,000 distinct CDR3 sequences, around 18% appearing once. This sample was taken from a study of Graves' ophthalmopathy and Graves' hyperthyroidism. General study findings and limits: Most expanded clonotypes from thyroid (those above 0.001 frequency) were also found in blood. For predicting ophthalmopathy progression, the model had almost 71% sensitivity and under 85% specificity.

V was shortened by 3 bases and J by 1 base, with 12 bases between the two germline ends. Germline V CDR1 and CDR2: LNHDA, SQIVND (reference sequence). The CDR3 is made up of 15 amino acids. Orbital computed tomography, together with clinical symptoms, serum thyroxine, TRAb and thyroid ultrasound, was used for diagnosis. A volume of 10 ml of fresh peripheral blood supplied the PBMCs. This sequence originates from a woman aged 18-29 years with Graves' ophthalmopathy. The specimen was peripheral blood. This chain connects TRBV19 to TRBJ1-1; no reliable D call. The CDR3 DNA reads as TGTGCCAGTAGTATTTCCGGCAGCCAGAACACTGAAGCTTTCTTT. Its protein product is CASSISGSQNTEAFF.